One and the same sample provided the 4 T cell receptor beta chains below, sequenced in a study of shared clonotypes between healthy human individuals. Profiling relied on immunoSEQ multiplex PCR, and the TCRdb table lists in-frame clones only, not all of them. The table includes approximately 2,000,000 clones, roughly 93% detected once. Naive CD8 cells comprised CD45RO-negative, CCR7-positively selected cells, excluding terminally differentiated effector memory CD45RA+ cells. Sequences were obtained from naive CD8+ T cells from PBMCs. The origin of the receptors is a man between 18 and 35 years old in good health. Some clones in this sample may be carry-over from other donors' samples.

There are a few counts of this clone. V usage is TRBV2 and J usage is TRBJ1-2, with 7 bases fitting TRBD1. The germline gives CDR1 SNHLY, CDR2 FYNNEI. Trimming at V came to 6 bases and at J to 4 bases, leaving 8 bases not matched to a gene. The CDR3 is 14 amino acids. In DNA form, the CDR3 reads TGTGCCAGCAGGAGCGGGGACAGACTCTATGGCTACACCTTC. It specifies CASRSGDRLYGYTF. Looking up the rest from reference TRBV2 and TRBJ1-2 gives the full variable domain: EPEVTQTPSHQVTQMGQEVILRCVPISNHLYFYWYRQILGQKVEFLVSFYNNEISEKSEIFDDQFSVERPDGSNFTLKIRSTKLEDSAMYFCASRSGDRLYGYTFGSGTRLTVV.

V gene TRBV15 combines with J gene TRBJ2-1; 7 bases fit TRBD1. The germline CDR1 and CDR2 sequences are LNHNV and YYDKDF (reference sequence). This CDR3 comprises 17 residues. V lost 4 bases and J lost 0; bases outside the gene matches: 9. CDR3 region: CATSTDPGQISYNEQFF. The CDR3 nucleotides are TGTGCCACCAGCACCGATCCGGGACAGATCTCCTACAATGAGCAGTTCTTC.

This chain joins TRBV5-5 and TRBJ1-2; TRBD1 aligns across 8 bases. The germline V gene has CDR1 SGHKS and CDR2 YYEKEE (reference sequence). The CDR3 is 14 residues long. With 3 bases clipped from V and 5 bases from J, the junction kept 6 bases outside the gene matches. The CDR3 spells CASSSGQEVYGYTF. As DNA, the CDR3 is TGTGCCAGCAGCTCGGGACAGGAGGTATATGGCTACACCTTC.

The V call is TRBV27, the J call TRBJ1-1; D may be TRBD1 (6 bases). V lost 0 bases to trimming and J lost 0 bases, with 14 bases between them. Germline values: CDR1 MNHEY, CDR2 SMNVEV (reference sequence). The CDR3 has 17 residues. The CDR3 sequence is CASSLSSPGALNTEAFF. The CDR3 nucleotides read TGTGCCAGCAGTTTATCTTCACCAGGGGCCCTGAACACTGAAGCTTTCTTT.